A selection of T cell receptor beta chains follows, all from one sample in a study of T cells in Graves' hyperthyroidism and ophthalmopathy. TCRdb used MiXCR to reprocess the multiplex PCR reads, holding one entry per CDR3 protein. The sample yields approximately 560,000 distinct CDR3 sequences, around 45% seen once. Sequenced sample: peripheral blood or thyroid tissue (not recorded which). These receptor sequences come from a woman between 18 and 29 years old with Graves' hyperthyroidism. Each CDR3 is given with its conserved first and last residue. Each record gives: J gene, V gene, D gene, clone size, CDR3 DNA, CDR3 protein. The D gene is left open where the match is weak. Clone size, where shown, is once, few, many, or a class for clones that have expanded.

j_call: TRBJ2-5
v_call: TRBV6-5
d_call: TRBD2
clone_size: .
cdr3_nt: TGTGCCAGCAGTTACTTGCGACTAGCTTTCCAAGAGACCCAGTACTTC
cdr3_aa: CASSYLRLAFQETQYF

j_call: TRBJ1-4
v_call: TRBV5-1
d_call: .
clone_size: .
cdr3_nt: TGCGCCAGCAGCTTGGAACCGCCTTTGGGTAATGAAAAACTGTTTTTT
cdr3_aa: CASSLEPPLGNEKLFF

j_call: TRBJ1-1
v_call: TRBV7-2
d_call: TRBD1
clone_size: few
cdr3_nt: TGTGCCAGCAGCTTGGACAGGGAAATTGAAGCTTTCTTT
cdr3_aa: CASSLDREIEAFF

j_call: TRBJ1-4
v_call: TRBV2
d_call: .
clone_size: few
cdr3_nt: TGTGCCAGCAGCCGGGAACTGGGTGAAAAACTGTTTTTT
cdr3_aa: CASSRELGEKLFF

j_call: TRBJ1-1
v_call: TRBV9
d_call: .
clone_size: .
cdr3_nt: TGTGCCAGCAGCTATACGATGAACACTGAAGCTTTCTTT
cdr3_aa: CASSYTMNTEAFF

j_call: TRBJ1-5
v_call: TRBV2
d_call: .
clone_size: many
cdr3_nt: TGTGCCAGCACCGAATCATGGGGCTTCAATCAGCCCCAGCATTTT
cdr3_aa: CASTESWGFNQPQHF

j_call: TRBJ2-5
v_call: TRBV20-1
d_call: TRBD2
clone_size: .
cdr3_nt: TGCAGTGCCACCGGGACTAGCGGGAGGGGGAAGACCCAGTACTTC
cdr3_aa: CSATGTSGRGKTQYF

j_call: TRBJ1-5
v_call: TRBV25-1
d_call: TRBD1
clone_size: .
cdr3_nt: TGTGCCAGCGTGGGGACAGGGCGTCAGCCCCAGCATTTT
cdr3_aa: CASVGTGRQPQHF

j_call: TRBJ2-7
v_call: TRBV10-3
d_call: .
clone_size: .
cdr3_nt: TGTGCCAGCAGACAGGGAGTCGGGGGGATCAACGAGCAGTACTTC
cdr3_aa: CASRQGVGGINEQYF

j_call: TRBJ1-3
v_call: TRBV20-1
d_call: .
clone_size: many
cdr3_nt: TGCAGTGCAGGGAAGTCGAGCTCTGGAAACACCATATATTTT
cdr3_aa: CSAGKSSSGNTIYF

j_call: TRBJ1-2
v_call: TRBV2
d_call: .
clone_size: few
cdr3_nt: TGTGCCAGCAGTGACAGCTTCACGGACCCTCGGGTAGCCTATGGCTACACCTTC
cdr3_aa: CASSDSFTDPRVAYGYTF

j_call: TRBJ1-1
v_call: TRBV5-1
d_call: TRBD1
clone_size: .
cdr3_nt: TGCGCCAGCAGCCCGGACAGGATGAACACTGAAGCTTTCTTT
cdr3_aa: CASSPDRMNTEAFF

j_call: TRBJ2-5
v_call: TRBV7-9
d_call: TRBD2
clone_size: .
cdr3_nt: TGTGCCAGCAGCCTGCGACTAGCGGGAGGGGAGGAGACCCAGTACTTC
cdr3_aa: CASSLRLAGGEETQYF